The clone carrying this T cell receptor beta chain occurred a few times. The entirety of the isolated RNA underwent reverse transcription, so expressed TCRB transcripts were sequenced. Sequenced by immunoSEQ multiplex PCR; TCRdb stores in-frame clones only, minus some. The sample consists of 120,000 to 150,000 clones, under 60% of them appearing once. V was clipped by 5 bases and J by 12 bases; unmatched bases: 6. Germline-derived CDR1 and CDR2 are SGHDN and FVKESK. The CDR3 sequence is 14 residues long. These data are taken from a study of beta chain features in type 1 diabetes. The sample was Tregs from blood. The receptor comes from a man between 18 and 35 years old in good health. The rearrangement joins TRBV14 to TRBJ2-1; 14 positions agree with TRBD2. The CDR3 region has the DNA TGTGCCAGCAGCTCGGGACTAGCGGGAGCCCTGCAGTTCTTC. Amino acids: CASSSGLAGALQFF.